This TCR beta chain was retrieved from a study of vaccination effects on CD4 cells after COVID-19. Study summary: Vaccine administered to participants consisted of two doses of either BNT162b2 or mRNA-1273.

V shed 6 bases and J 0 bases; nucleotides not matched to a gene: 6. CDR1 is SQVTM and CDR2 is ANQGSEA in the germline V gene. CDR3 length: 15 amino acids. Study-level results: Late post-vaccination samples showed marked contraction of infection- and vaccine-induced clones.

Remarks on this clone: Its antigen is undetermined.

Antigen-specific CD4+ T cells were first expanded with viral peptide pools by the ViraFEST assay and only then sequenced. Researchers isolated CD4+ T cells once approximately ten days of culture had elapsed. A PCR test confirmed that the person had SARS-CoV-2 infection between March and December 2020. Researchers reported culturing approximately 1.8 million PBMC in each well, adding about 9.5 IU/ml IL-2 and approximately 10 ug/ml peptides. On days 3 and 7, fresh IL-2 medium replaced half the medium. Libraries were prepared by immunoSEQ multiplex PCR; TCRdb keeps only in-frame clonotypes and omits some of them. The sample holds 30,000 or so clones, 55% to 75% seen once.

The J gene is TRBJ2-2, the V gene TRBV29-1; 8 bases match TRBD2. Source: CD4+ T cells from PBMCs cultured with a peptide pool, taken before COVID-19 vaccination. This TCR came from a human donor who had a prior SARS-CoV-2 infection. In DNA form, the CDR3 reads TGCAGCGTCTCAGCGGGAGACTCGAACACCGGGGAGCTGTTTTTT. Translated: CSVSAGDSNTGELFF.